A selection of T cell receptor beta chains follows, all from one sample in a study of shared clonotypes between healthy human individuals. Assay: immunoSEQ multiplex PCR; the TCRdb copy retains only in-frame clones and omits some. Here the sample spans roughly 2.1 million clones, roughly 91% being singletons. Sequenced material: naive CD8+ T cells from PBMCs. The receptors shown here come from a man aged 18 to 30 in good health. Some clones in this sample may be carry-over from other donors' samples. Both conserved end residues are part of each CDR3. The D gene is left open where the match is weak. The size of a clone is reported for some rows only, either as once, few or many, or as a class for expanded clones.

V	J	D	size	DNA	CDR3
TRBV28	TRBJ2-1	NA	NA	TGTGCCAGCAGTTTACCGCCTAAGAGCTCCTACAATGAGCAGTTCTTC	CASSLPPKSSYNEQFF
TRBV7-3	TRBJ2-6	NA	NA	TGTGCCAGCAGTTCGGGAGCCTCTGGGGCCAACGTCCTGACTTTC	CASSSGASGANVLTF
TRBV7-7	TRBJ2-1	TRBD2	NA	TGTGCCAGCAGCTCAGGACTAGCGGGTACTTTTGAGCAGTTCTTC	CASSSGLAGTFEQFF
TRBV10-3	TRBJ1-5	NA	few	TGTGCCATCAGTGAGGGAGGACAGTTAGGTCAGCCCCAGCATTTT	CAISEGGQLGQPQHF
TRBV4-3	TRBJ1-5	TRBD1	NA	TGCGCCAGCAGCCCCGGGACAGGGGGGTATAGCAATCAGCCCCAGCATTTT	CASSPGTGGYSNQPQHF
TRBV28	TRBJ1-1	NA	NA	TGTGCCAGCAGTTTTCCGGGGACTGAAGCCTTCTTT	CASSFPGTEAFF
TRBV9	TRBJ2-2	TRBD2	NA	TGTGCCAGCAGCGTAGGCCCCCTAGCGGGAGGCTCGAACACCGGGGAGCTGTTTTTT	CASSVGPLAGGSNTGELFF
TRBV6-6	TRBJ2-7	TRBD1	NA	TGTGCCAGCAGGCCACAGGGGTGGTACGAGCAGTACTTC	CASRPQGWYEQYF
TRBV27	TRBJ2-7	NA	few	TGTGCCAGCAGTTTAGCAGGGAGCTCCTACGAGCAGTACTTC	CASSLAGSSYEQYF
TRBV6-1	TRBJ2-7	TRBD2	NA	TGTGCCAGCAGCGTCCCTAGCGGGAGGGGATACGAGCAGTACTTC	CASSVPSGRGYEQYF
TRBV4-1	TRBJ2-2	NA	NA	TGCGCCAGCAGCCACGGCCCAGGGGAGCGCACCGGGGAGCTGTTTTTT	CASSHGPGERTGELFF
TRBV6-1	TRBJ1-2	NA	NA	TGTGCCAGCGTGTTGGGAGACTACACCTTC	CASVLGDYTF
TRBV27	TRBJ1-4	NA	NA	TGTGCCAGCAGTTCGGCCGTGTTAGGTGAAAAACTGTTTTTT	CASSSAVLGEKLFF
TRBV7-9	TRBJ2-5	TRBD2	NA	TGTGCCAGCAGCTTTACCGTAAAAGTGTCGGGAGGAGAGACCCAGTACTTC	CASSFTVKVSGGETQYF
TRBV19	TRBJ2-3	TRBD2	NA	TGTGCCAGTAGTATCCCTCGCGGGAGTAGGACAGATACGCAGTATTTT	CASSIPRGSRTDTQYF
TRBV28	TRBJ1-4	TRBD1	NA	TGTGCCAGCAGTCCCACTCGACAGGGCCCTGGTGTAAAACTGTTTTTT	CASSPTRQGPGVKLFF
TRBV14	TRBJ2-1	NA	NA	TGTGCCAGCAGCCCCGGACTCCATGAGCAGTTCTTC	CASSPGLHEQFF
TRBV7-9	TRBJ2-7	NA	NA	TGTGCCAGCAGCTCGAGGTCATCCTACGAGCAGTACTTC	CASSSRSSYEQYF
TRBV2	TRBJ2-1	TRBD1	NA	TGTGCCAGCAGGGAAACAGGGGGCGAGCAGTTCTTC	CASRETGGEQFF
TRBV2	TRBJ2-1	TRBD2	few	TGTGCCAGCAGTGACCTGGGACTAGCGGGGAATGAGCAGTTCTTC	CASSDLGLAGNEQFF
TRBV21-1	TRBJ2-5	NA	NA	TGTGCCAGCAGCAGGGGGTATTGGACATCGACAGGAGAGACCCAGTACTTC	CASSRGYWTSTGETQYF
TRBV5-1	TRBJ1-1	NA	once	TGCGCCAGCAGCTTGACTACCTACATGAACACTGAAGCTTTCTTT	CASSLTTYMNTEAFF
TRBV7-9	TRBJ1-4	NA	NA	TGTGCCAGCAGCTGGCCAGGGAGGGACGAAAAACTGTTTTTT	CASSWPGRDEKLFF
TRBV11-2	TRBJ2-1	TRBD1	NA	TGTGCCAGCAGGTTAACAGGGGCCGAGCAGTTCTTC	CASRLTGAEQFF
TRBV7-2	TRBJ2-3	TRBD2	NA	TGTGCCAGCAGCTTACTAGGCGGGGGTGTGGATACGCAGTATTTT	CASSLLGGGVDTQYF
TRBV27	TRBJ2-4	NA	NA	TGTGCCAGCAGTTTATCGCCGGATCTAGCCAAAAACATTCAGTACTTC	CASSLSPDLAKNIQYF
TRBV9	TRBJ2-5	NA	NA	TGTGCCAGCAGCGTAGCATGGAAGCAAGAGACCCAGTACTTC	CASSVAWKQETQYF
TRBV28	TRBJ2-7	NA	NA	TGTGCCAGCAGTATCCGGACAGGAGGGGCCAGCTCCTACGAGCAGTACTTC	CASSIRTGGASSYEQYF
TRBV9	TRBJ2-5	NA	NA	TGTGCCAGCAGCGTACGGGCCAAAGAGACCCAGTACTTC	CASSVRAKETQYF
TRBV6-5	TRBJ2-7	TRBD1	NA	TGTGCCAGCAGCCCCACGGGACAGGGGGCCTACGAGCAGTACTTC	CASSPTGQGAYEQYF
TRBV25-1	TRBJ1-2	NA	NA	TGTGCCAGCAGTTCTCCCCGGACGACAGCAAACTATGGCTACACCTTC	CASSSPRTTANYGYTF
TRBV27	TRBJ1-5	TRBD1	NA	TGTGCCAGCAGCCCTGGGACAGGGAATAATCAGCCCCAGCATTTT	CASSPGTGNNQPQHF
TRBV4-3	TRBJ1-4	NA	NA	TGCGCCAGCAGCCAATGGGGGGTGGGGGAAAAACTGTTTTTT	CASSQWGVGEKLFF
TRBV19	TRBJ1-1	TRBD1	NA	TGTGCCAGTAGTATGACAGGGGGGAACACTGAAGCTTTCTTT	CASSMTGGNTEAFF
TRBV28	TRBJ2-3	TRBD2	NA	TGTGCCAGCAGTTCCGCCGAGCGGGAGAGGCAAGATACGCAGTATTTT	CASSSAERERQDTQYF
TRBV27	TRBJ2-3	NA	NA	TGTGCCAGCAGGTTTGTCCCCGGGACAGATACGCAGTATTTT	CASRFVPGTDTQYF
TRBV28	TRBJ1-1	NA	NA	TGTGCCACACGGACGGCTGAAGCTTTCTTT	CATRTAEAFF
TRBV19	TRBJ2-7	TRBD2	once	TGTGCCAGTAGTATGGTTTCTAGCGGTAATAACTACGAGCAGTACTTC	CASSMVSSGNNYEQYF
TRBV6-5	TRBJ2-7	NA	NA	TGTGCCAGCAGCTACCTCATGGGCTCCTACGAGCAGTACTTC	CASSYLMGSYEQYF
TRBV5-1	TRBJ2-4	TRBD2	NA	TGCGCCAGCAGCTTACAACTAGCGGGAGGACCCAAAAACATTCAGTACTTC	CASSLQLAGGPKNIQYF
TRBV28	TRBJ1-2	NA	NA	TGTGCCAGCAGTTCGCGGCAGCTTAACTATGGCTACACCTTC	CASSSRQLNYGYTF
TRBV7-3	TRBJ2-2	NA	NA	TGTGCCAGCAGCGTTGTCCCGGGGGAGCTGTTTTTT	CASSVVPGELFF
TRBV29-1	TRBJ2-7	NA	NA	TGCAGCATTGTCCGCGGGATGGGGACCTCCGAGCAGTACTTC	CSIVRGMGTSEQYF
TRBV11-1	TRBJ2-1	TRBD1	once	TGTGCCAGCAGCTTTGACAGGGGGAATGAGCAGTTCTTC	CASSFDRGNEQFF
TRBV4-1	TRBJ1-2	NA	NA	TGCGCCAGCAGCCAAGATGGGGGGCTTAGGTATGGCTACACCTTC	CASSQDGGLRYGYTF
TRBV7-8	TRBJ1-1	NA	NA	TGTGCCAGCAGCTTAATGGGGGTAGGCTTGAACACTGAAGCTTTCTTT	CASSLMGVGLNTEAFF
TRBV7-3	TRBJ2-1	TRBD2	NA	TGTGCCAGCAGCCTAGGACTAGCGGGAGTGGAAGATGAGCAGTTCTTC	CASSLGLAGVEDEQFF
TRBV28	TRBJ2-4	NA	once	TGTGCCAGCAGTTCCTTCACAGGCCCCGGTGGAAACATTCAGTACTTC	CASSSFTGPGGNIQYF
TRBV7-9	TRBJ1-5	NA	NA	TGTGCCAGCAGCTTACCCCCTTCAGGTCAGCCCCAGCATTTT	CASSLPPSGQPQHF
TRBV9	TRBJ2-3	NA	NA	TGTGCCAGCAGCGGCACCCGAACAAGCACAGATACGCAGTATTTT	CASSGTRTSTDTQYF